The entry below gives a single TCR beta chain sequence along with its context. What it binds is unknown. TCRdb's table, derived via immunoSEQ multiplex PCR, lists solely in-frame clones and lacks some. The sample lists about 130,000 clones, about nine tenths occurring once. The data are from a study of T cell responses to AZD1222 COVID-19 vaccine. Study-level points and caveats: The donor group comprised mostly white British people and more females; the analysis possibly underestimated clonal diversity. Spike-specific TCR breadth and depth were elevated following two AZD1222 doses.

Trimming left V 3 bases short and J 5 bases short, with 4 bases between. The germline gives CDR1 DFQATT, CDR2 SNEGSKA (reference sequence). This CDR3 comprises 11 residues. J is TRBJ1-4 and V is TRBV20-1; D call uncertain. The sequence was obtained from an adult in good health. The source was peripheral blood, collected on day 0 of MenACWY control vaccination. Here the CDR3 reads CSARGNEKLFF. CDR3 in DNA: TGCAGTGCTAGGGGGAATGAAAAACTGTTTTTT.